This T cell receptor (beta chain) comes out of a study of graft-versus-host responses after intestinal transplantation. For the study at large: Transplant types were multivisceral, liver-intestinal, or isolated intestinal. Regarding the study as a whole: GvH clones were identified in recipient marrow, with some first appearing in ileum or blood. Allografts of one patient group, those with graft-donor T cell macrochimerism, had high graft-versus-host to host-versus-graft clonal ratios.

Profiling relied on immunoSEQ multiplex PCR, and the TCRdb table lists in-frame clones only, not all of them. The data show some 85,000 clones, roughly 87% seen once. As to this clone: Its target is not known.

The germline V gene encodes CDR1 PRHDT and CDR2 FYEKMQ (reference sequence). Trimming shortened V by 0 bases and J by 3 bases, and 9 bases separated the two germline ends. The CDR3 is made up of 14 amino acids. The receptor was isolated from a human donor who was the organ donor for an intestinal transplant. The V call is TRBV13, the J call TRBJ2-7, with D possibly matching TRBD1 (5 bases). The sequencing here drew on unstimulated CD8+ T cells sorted from spleen or lymph node cells, taken before transplant. The CDR3 loop reads CASSLGGVGYEQYF. CDR3 sequence (DNA): TGTGCCAGCAGCTTAGGAGGGGTTGGCTACGAGCAGTACTTC.